The T cell receptor beta chain described here comes from a study of T cells in Graves' hyperthyroidism and ophthalmopathy. This CDR3 comprises 13 residues. Germline values: CDR1 DFQATT, CDR2 SNEGSKA (reference sequence). The V end was cut by 3 bases, the J end by 1 base, with 9 bases between. Study conclusions and caveats: Ophthalmopathy, which appeared later, was predicted by the model a median approximately 6 months before onset.

It was RNA transcripts that yielded the amplified TCR beta CDR3 regions. The HTBI primer set drove a first-round RT-PCR of the TCR CDR3. MiXCR, applied by TCRdb to the multiplex PCR reads, yields one record per CDR3 protein. This sample has 700,000 to 950,000 distinct CDR3 sequences, with around a third found just once. This clonotype was seen repeatedly, ten times or more. Its antigen is currently unknown. The origin of this receptor is a woman aged 40 to 55 with Graves' hyperthyroidism. Sequencing was carried out using blood. J is TRBJ2-5 and V is TRBV20-1; no definite D call. The CDR3 loop is CSARRFIQETQYF. CDR3 in DNA: TGCAGTGCTAGGCGATTTATCCAAGAGACCCAGTACTTC.